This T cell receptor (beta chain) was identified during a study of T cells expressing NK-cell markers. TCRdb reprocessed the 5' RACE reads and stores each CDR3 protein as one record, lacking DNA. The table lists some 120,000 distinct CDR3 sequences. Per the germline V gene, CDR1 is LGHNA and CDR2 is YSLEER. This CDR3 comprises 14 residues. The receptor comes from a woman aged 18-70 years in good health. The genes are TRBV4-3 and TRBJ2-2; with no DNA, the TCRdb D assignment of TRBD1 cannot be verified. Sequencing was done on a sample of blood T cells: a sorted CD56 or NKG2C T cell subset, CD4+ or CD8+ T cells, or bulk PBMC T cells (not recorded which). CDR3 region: CASSQHTGTGELFF.